This entry lists 8 T cell receptor beta chains sequenced from one sample in a study of identical twins. TCRdb redid the calling of the 5' RACE reads with MiXCR, one entry per CDR3 protein. The top ten hold under 2% of the sample, which has about 810,000 distinct CDR3 sequences, 9% to 15% seen once. The sample also formed part of further work on yellow fever vaccine responses in identical twins.

The sequenced sample consisted of PBMCs. The receptors stem from a woman aged 18-29 years in good health.

Comment on this clonotype: The junction departs from germline at one end; a sequencing error may be responsible. The rearrangement uses TRBV3-1 and TRBJ2-1; D may be TRBD1 or TRBD2 (6 bases each). In germline, CDR1 is LGHDT, CDR2 YNNKEL (reference sequence). CDR3 size: 15 residues. The CDR3 DNA follows: TGTGCCAGCACCCAAGGCCCGGGGGCGAGGAATGAGCAGTTCTTC. Translated, it gives CASTQGPGARNEQFF.

This clonotype was picked up a small number of times. The gene calls are TRBV12-3 or TRBV12-4 and TRBJ2-3; 13 positions agree with TRBD2. The junction had 2 bases not matched to a gene; V was cut back by 4 bases and J by 4 bases. The length of the CDR3 is 15 residues. For the CDR3, the DNA is TGTGCCAGCAGTTCAACTAGCGGGAGGGCAGATACGCAGTATTTT. Protein sequence: CASSSTSGRADTQYF.

This clonotype showed up just a few times. This chain connects TRBV12-3 or TRBV12-4 to TRBJ2-3; maybe TRBD1 (6 bases). There are 15 residues in the CDR3. The V and J ends lost 3 bases and 2 bases respectively, with 12 bases between them. Here the CDR3 DNA reads TGTGCCAGCAGTTTGGGGGCGCTTGACACAGATACGCAGTATTTT. The encoded protein is CASSLGALDTDTQYF.

This clonotype was detected ten times or more. The genes are TRBV29-1 and TRBJ2-4; D possibly corresponds to TRBD2 (5 bases). Per the germline V gene, CDR1 is SQVTM and CDR2 is ANQGSEA. This CDR3 region has 11 residues. V was pared by 6 bases and J by 5 bases, with 8 bases between. The CDR3 DNA is TGCAGCGTGAGGGCAGAAAACATTCAGTACTTC. Translating it yields CSVRAENIQYF.

This clonotype was detected a few times. This chain connects TRBV9 to TRBJ2-4, with D uncertain. Deletions cut 7 bases from V and 9 bases from J, with 8 bases between. CDR1 is SGDLS, CDR2 YYNGEE, per germline. CDR3 length: 10 amino acids. The CDR3 region has the DNA TGTGCCAGCGTGCGCGGCATTCAGTACTTC. Its protein product is CASVRGIQYF.

The rearrangement joins TRBV7-6 to TRBJ1-6; possibly TRBD1 for D (5 bases). Germline CDR1 is SGHVS and CDR2 is FNYEAQ. Trimming removed 5 bases at V and 5 bases at J, with 19 bases between. The length of the CDR3 is 17 residues. The CDR3 protein is CASSLHTAGGDNSPLHF. CDR3 DNA: TGTGCCAGCAGCCTACACACGGCGGGAGGGGATAATTCACCCCTCCACTTT.

This clonotype was counted many times. The rearrangement links TRBV12-3 or TRBV12-4 to TRBJ2-5, with 10 positions matching TRBD1. The CDR3 covers 15 residues. V shed 5 bases, J shed 5 bases, and the junction held 8 bases outside the gene matches. CDR3 residues: CASSPRTGGVETQYF. DNA for the CDR3: TGTGCCAGCAGTCCCCGGACAGGGGGGGTGGAGACCCAGTACTTC.

This clonotype was recorded a few times. The chain carries TRBV4-1 and TRBJ1-2, with 8 bases aligning to TRBD1. The CDR3 runs 15 residues. J gave up 5 bases and V 2 bases, and 7 bases lay outside the gene matches. CDR1 is MGHRA and CDR2 is YSYEKL in the germline V gene. The CDR3 region is CASSQRQGAGYGYTF. CDR3 bases: TGCGCCAGCAGCCAACGCCAGGGGGCAGGTTATGGCTACACCTTC.